This T cell receptor (beta chain) was sequenced during a study of T cell responses to AZD1222 COVID-19 vaccine. Study-wide results and limits: Reports say nearly half of spike-specific TCRs go after unmutated variant regions. Only a handful of people who got AZD1222 tested seropositive at baseline. Sampling captured repertoires only after the peak T cell response. Vaccine-associated CD4 TCRs ranged over spike, dominating at 160-218 and 743-854.

Data came from immunoSEQ multiplex PCR; TCRdb stores just in-frame clones and leaves some out. The sample yields 95,000 to 100,000 clones, approximately 90% seen once. The germline V and J ends were trimmed by 4 bases and 1 base, with 10 bases remaining between them. Germline lookup yields CDR1 SQVTM and CDR2 ANQGSEA. The CDR3 totals 13 residues. In regard to this clone: Its antigen is unknown.

The source of this sequence is an adult in good health. The chain links TRBV29-1 to TRBJ1-1; D uncertain. The specimen comprised peripheral blood, sampled on day 0 of AZD1222 vaccination. Here the CDR3 DNA reads TGCAGCGTTGGGTTACGGGAGAACACTGAAGCTTTCTTT. Protein sequence: CSVGLRENTEAFF.